The 27 T cell receptor beta chains below were found in one sample sequenced in a study of T-cell memory formation after mild COVID-19. TCRdb analysed the 5' RACE reads with MiXCR anew, one entry per CDR3 protein. Of about 130,000 distinct CDR3 sequences listed, approximately 17% are singletons. Input material: PBMCs or a T cell subset sorted from them (not recorded which). Source of these receptors: a man between 18 and 29 years old who had mild COVID-19 (a few samples of this study predate the infection). Cell type and time point are not known.

This chain links TRBV7-6 with TRBJ2-7, with 7 bases that match TRBD1. The CDR3 consists of 15 residues. J lost 0 bases, V lost 4 bases, and 6 bases had no gene match. Germline V gives CDR1 SGHVS, CDR2 FNYEAQ. The CDR3 is CASSSRDSSSYEQYF. The CDR3 region has the DNA TGTGCCAGCAGCTCCAGGGACAGCTCCTCCTACGAGCAGTACTTC.

This clonotype has a count of ten or more. CDR3 region: CASSQGLAQAAPGTDTQYF. The CDR3 DNA follows: TGTGCCAGCAGCCAAGGATTGGCCCAGGCAGCCCCTGGCACAGATACGCAGTATTTT. The V gene is TRBV4-2, the J gene TRBJ2-3; D call uncertain. Trimming took off 1 base at V and 1 base at J, with 21 bases between the two ends. CDR3 length: 19 residues. Germline CDR1 is LGHNA and CDR2 is YNFKEQ.

V gene TRBV3-1 combines with J gene TRBJ2-7, with D tentatively TRBD1 (6 bases). This CDR3 spans 15 amino acids. Between the trimmed V and J ends, which lost 4 bases and 7 bases, there was a span of 20 bases. Looked up from germline, CDR1 is LGHDT and CDR2 is YNNKEL (reference sequence). CDR3 nucleotide sequence: TGTGCCAGCAGCCCGAACAGGGTCTTGCAAACGGAGCAGTACTTC. Its protein product is CASSPNRVLQTEQYF.

The J gene is TRBJ1-5, the V gene TRBV6-1, with D hard to call. The length of the CDR3 is 16 residues. Germline V lookup: CDR1 MNHNS, CDR2 SASEGT. V lost 0 bases to trimming and J lost 6 bases, with 15 bases between them. The CDR3 region has the DNA TGTGCCAGCAGTGAAGCTACTACGACACGGGCTCAGCCCCAGCATTTT. Protein product: CASSEATTTRAQPQHF.

This clonotype was seen more than once but under ten times. The V and J genes are TRBV7-2 and TRBJ2-5, with D possibly matching TRBD1 (5 bases). V was clipped by 5 bases and J by 2 bases, with 12 bases between them. The CDR3 is 14 amino acids. Germline CDR1 SGHTA, CDR2 FQGNSA. CDR3 nucleotide sequence: TGTGCCAGCAGCCTATACAGGTTGCAAGAGACCCAGTACTTC. The encoded protein is CASSLYRLQETQYF.

The gene calls are TRBV7-2 and TRBJ2-1; 10 nucleotides match TRBD1. J gave up 1 base and V 8 bases, and 2 bases lay outside the gene matches. This CDR3 has 14 residues. CDR1 SGHTA and CDR2 FQGNSA come from the germline V gene. The CDR3 loop is CASLGQGSYNEQFF. In DNA form, the CDR3 reads TGTGCCAGCTTGGGACAGGGGTCCTACAATGAGCAGTTCTTC.

This clonotype has a handful of counts. CDR3 in amino acids: CASSLPRPGTEAFF. CDR3 DNA: TGTGCCAGCTCACTTCCGAGACCGGGCACTGAAGCTTTCTTT. This chain links TRBV18 with TRBJ1-1, with D unclear. Trimming removed 4 bases at V and 4 bases at J, with 13 bases between. This CDR3 region has 14 residues. In germline, CDR1 is KGHSH, CDR2 LQKENI.

V and J are TRBV5-4 and TRBJ2-3; 8 positions agree with TRBD1. The V segment lost 4 bases and the J segment 5 bases; nucleotides outside the gene matches: 6. The CDR3 runs 14 residues. The germline V gene encodes CDR1 SGHNT and CDR2 YYREEE (reference sequence). CDR3 nucleotide sequence: TGTGCCAGCAGCAGAGGACAGGGAGAAGATACGCAGTATTTT. Protein sequence: CASSRGQGEDTQYF. Together with reference TRBV5-4 and TRBJ2-3, the CDR3 gives the full variable domain: ETGVTQSPTHLIKTRGQQVTLRCSSQSGHNTVSWYQQALGQGPQFIFQYYREEENGRGNFPPRFSGLQFPNYSSELNVNALELDDSALYLCASSRGQGEDTQYFGPGTRLTVL.

This clonotype was seen a handful of times. V gene TRBV7-2 combines with J gene TRBJ1-2, with D tentatively TRBD1 (6 bases). Trimming pared 5 bases from V and 8 bases from J, leaving 21 bases between. This CDR3 has 15 residues. The germline V gene has CDR1 SGHTA and CDR2 FQGNSA. In DNA form, the CDR3 reads TGTGCCAGCAGCCCGAGCGGGACACCCCACTTGGGCTACACCTTC. This codes for CASSPSGTPHLGYTF.

This clonotype was counted between two and nine times. J is TRBJ2-2 and V is TRBV7-8; D unclear. This CDR3 contains 12 residues. Germline V gene lookup returns CDR1 SGHVS and CDR2 FQNEAQ. Deletions cut 4 bases from V and 7 bases from J, with 7 bases between. CDR3 residues: CASSSEFGELFF. CDR3 in DNA: TGTGCCAGCAGCTCTGAGTTCGGGGAGCTGTTTTTT. Full variable domain (rest looked up from reference TRBV7-8 and TRBJ2-2): GAGVSQSPRYKVAKRGQDVALRCDPISGHVSLFWYQQALGQGPEFLTYFQNEAQLDKSGLPSDRFFAERPEGSVSTLKIQRTQQEDSAVYLCASSSEFGELFFGEGSRLTVL.

The gene calls are TRBV5-1 and TRBJ2-3, with a weak D call TRBD1 (5 bases). The germline CDR1 and CDR2 sequences are SGHRS and YFSETQ. CDR3 length equals 14 residues. Trimming shortened V by 4 bases and J by 1 base, and 10 bases separated the two germline ends. CDR3 coding DNA: TGCGCCAGCAGCACAGGACAAGGCACAGATACGCAGTATTTT. Translated: CASSTGQGTDTQYF.

The chain couples TRBV6-6 to TRBJ2-6; a possible D gene is TRBD1 (6 bases). The germline V gene has CDR1 MNHNY and CDR2 SVGAGI (reference sequence). V lost 7 bases and J 2 bases, leaving 12 bases between the germline ends. The CDR3 is made up of 15 amino acids. The DNA of the CDR3 is TGTGCCAGCAATTCCAGGGACACTGGGGCCAACGTCCTGACTTTC. Its translation: CASNSRDTGANVLTF.

The chain carries TRBV5-1 and TRBJ1-1, with D possibly being TRBD1 (5 bases). Per germline, CDR1 SGHRS and CDR2 YFSETQ. There are 17 residues in the CDR3. The V gene lost 4 bases and the J gene lost 2 bases, with 21 bases spanning the gap. CDR3 residues: CASSPRSGINSNTEAFF. The CDR3 DNA reads as TGCGCCAGCAGCCCGAGATCAGGGATAAATAGCAACACTGAAGCTTTCTTT. Drawing the rest from reference TRBV5-1 and TRBJ1-1, the complete variable domain is KAGVTQTPRYLIKTRGQQVTLSCSPISGHRSVSWYQQTPGQGLQFLFEYFSETQRNKGNFPGRFSGRQFSNSRSEMNVSTLELGDSALYLCASSPRSGINSNTEAFFGQGTRLTVV.

This rearrangement joins TRBV20-1 to TRBJ1-1, with TRBD1 matching over 9 bases. The trim removed 3 bases at V and 5 bases at J, leaving 16 bases unmatched. From germline, CDR1 is DFQATT and CDR2 SNEGSKA (reference sequence). The CDR3 has 17 residues. CDR3 amino acids: CSASGGVRDRVDTEAFF. CDR3 in DNA: TGCAGTGCTAGCGGGGGGGTCCGGGACAGGGTTGATACTGAAGCTTTCTTT.

The rearrangement joins TRBV5-1 to TRBJ1-1; D is perhaps TRBD1 (5 bases). V was clipped by 4 bases and J by 0 bases, with 22 bases between them. The CDR3 contains 18 residues. Germline V gene sequence: CDR1 SGHRS, CDR2 YFSETQ. CDR3 region: CASSLSQDALALNTEAFF. In DNA, the CDR3 is TGCGCCAGCAGCCTATCACAGGACGCACTGGCCTTGAACACTGAAGCTTTCTTT.

Only a few counts were recorded for this clonotype. J is TRBJ1-3 and V is TRBV4-2, with 9 bases fitting TRBD1. CDR1 is LGHNA and CDR2 is YNFKEQ in the germline V gene. The junction had 5 bases not matched to a gene; V was cut back by 1 base and J by 4 bases. The CDR3 covers 16 residues. CDR3 DNA sequence: TGTGCCAGCAGCCAAGGCGGACAGGGGAGAGGAAACACCATATATTTT. Translated, it gives CASSQGGQGRGNTIYF.

The V call is TRBV6-6, the J call TRBJ2-7; TRBD1 agrees at 10 bases. With V trimmed by 5 bases and J by 4 bases, 5 bases remained unmatched. The CDR3 covers 14 residues. Germline V gene data show CDR1 as MNHNY and CDR2 as SVGAGI (reference sequence). In DNA, the CDR3 is TGTGCCAGCAGTGCGGGACAGGGGAGATACGAGCAGTACTTC. Its translation: CASSAGQGRYEQYF.

This clonotype was detected only a few times. The J gene is TRBJ2-7, the V gene TRBV19; D unclear. Trimming took 9 bases from V and 1 from J, leaving 7 bases between them. Germline V gene sequence: CDR1 LNHDA, CDR2 SQIVND (reference sequence). CDR3 length equals 11 residues. CDR3: CASQVSYEQYF. CDR3 sequence (DNA): TGTGCCAGCCAGGTATCCTACGAGCAGTACTTC.

This clonotype was found once. V is TRBV30 and J is TRBJ2-7; 9 bases line up with TRBD1. Germline-derived CDR1 and CDR2 are GTSNPN and SVGIG (reference sequence). This CDR3 spans 15 amino acids. Trimming cost V 0 bases and J 3 bases; bases outside gene matches: 6. CDR3 sequence reads: CAWSVRSTGGYEQYF. The CDR3 DNA reads TGTGCCTGGAGTGTAAGGTCGACAGGGGGCTACGAGCAGTACTTC.

A few counts support this clonotype. The chain employs TRBV6-1 and TRBJ2-7, with D unclear. V was clipped by 3 bases and J by 4 bases, with 13 bases between them. The CDR3 spans 14 residues. Germline lookup yields CDR1 MNHNS and CDR2 SASEGT. CDR3 bases: TGTGCCAGCAGTGAGGCACCTCGAAGGTACGAGCAGTACTTC. Amino acid sequence: CASSEAPRRYEQYF.

This chain links TRBV5-1 with TRBJ2-2, with 8 bases matching TRBD1. This CDR3 has 17 residues. The ends lost 4 bases at V and 3 bases at J; junction bases unmatched: 11. Germline V gene data show CDR1 as SGHRS and CDR2 as YFSETQ. As DNA, the CDR3 is TGCGCCAGCAGCCCCCGAGGGGCAGGGGGCCACACCGGGGAGCTGTTTTTT. This codes for CASSPRGAGGHTGELFF.

This clonotype was seen many times. The V call is TRBV10-2, the J call TRBJ2-3; TRBD2 aligns across 8 bases. The ends lost 7 bases at V and 1 base at J; junction bases unmatched: 4. Germline V gene lookup returns CDR1 WSHSY and CDR2 SAAADI. This CDR3 comprises 14 residues. The CDR3 is CASIPGGGTDTQYF. In DNA, the CDR3 is TGCGCCAGCATCCCGGGGGGGGGCACAGATACGCAGTATTTT.

The chain carries TRBV7-3 and TRBJ1-3; D remains ambiguous. The CDR3 is 21 amino acids. The germline gives CDR1 SGHTA, CDR2 FQGTGA. Deletions cut 8 bases from V and 0 bases from J, with 32 bases between. CDR3 in amino acids: CASDQEQRRASNKSSGNTIYF. The CDR3 DNA reads as TGTGCCAGCGATCAGGAGCAGCGAAGAGCCTCAAACAAGAGCTCTGGAAACACCATATATTTT.

This clonotype was observed a handful of times. V and J are TRBV11-2 and TRBJ1-1; D is unclear. Germline CDR1 is SGHAT and CDR2 is FQNNGV. This CDR3 region has 15 residues. The V gene lost 2 bases and the J gene lost 4 bases, with 14 bases spanning the gap. The CDR3 here is CASSLNVGHGTEAFF. DNA of the CDR3: TGTGCCAGCAGCTTAAACGTAGGGCACGGCACTGAAGCTTTCTTT.

This clonotype showed up just a few times. V usage is TRBV4-3 and J usage is TRBJ2-7, with D perhaps matching TRBD2 (6 bases). Trimming cost V 4 bases and J 3 bases, with 13 bases left between them. Germline CDR1 reads LGHNA; CDR2 reads YSLEER. The CDR3 extends over 14 amino acids. CDR3 DNA: TGCGCCAGCAGCCCGGCTAGCGAGTTCTACGAGCAGTACGTC. Protein: CASSPASEFYEQYV.

This chain links TRBV5-1 with TRBJ1-2; D not certain. This CDR3 comprises 14 residues. Germline loops: CDR1 SGHRS, CDR2 YFSETQ. Trimming shortened V by 4 bases and J by 0 bases, and 10 bases separated the two germline ends. CDR3 residues: CASSAGPTNYGYTF. The CDR3 region has the DNA TGCGCCAGCAGCGCCGGACCTACTAACTATGGCTACACCTTC.

Many counts were recorded for this clonotype. The chain combines TRBV7-9 with TRBJ2-2; tentative D call: TRBD1 (6 bases). There are 12 residues in the CDR3. V was cut by 6 bases and J by 6 bases, with 8 bases left in between. Per germline, CDR1 SEHNR and CDR2 FQNEAQ (reference sequence). CDR3 bases: TGTGCCAGCAGGCGACAGGCCGGGGAGCTGTTTTTT. Translated: CASRRQAGELFF.